This entry features one T cell receptor (beta chain) sequence. Its target is not known. The CDR3 is made up of 14 amino acids. CDR1 is LGHNT, CDR2 FRNRAP, per germline. Germline trimming cut 1 base from V and 5 bases from J; bases unmatched to any gene: 5. These data originate in a study of Ad26.COV2.S vaccination and SARS-CoV-2 variants. Overall study results and limits: Comparable non-spike TCR breadth was observed in vaccine and placebo recipients. Relative to placebo recipients, vaccine recipients exhibited elevated spike-specific TCR breadth.

Assay used: immunoSEQ multiplex PCR; TCRdb lists only in-frame clones, some missing. The sample records fewer than 500,000 clones, around nine tenths being singletons. Treatment given: some 20 received Ad26.COV2.S at low or high dose, single or two shots; about 5 received placebo; per-sample allocation not given. On day 63 after the first injection, vaccine and placebo recipients gave samples. An adult of 18-55 years in Boston served as donor. This sequence was found in a person between 18 and 65 years old who received the Ad26.COV2.S COVID-19 vaccine or a placebo. The sample here was peripheral blood, taken in a trial of Ad26.COV2.S vaccine versus placebo. The J gene is TRBJ2-7, the V gene TRBV12-5; 7 positions agree with TRBD2. Written as DNA, the CDR3 is TGTGCTAGTGGTTTGGGGCTAGCGGACCACGAGCAGTACTTC. The encoded protein is CASGLGLADHEQYF. Full variable domain (rest looked up from reference TRBV12-5 and TRBJ2-7): DARVTQTPRHKVTEMGQEVTMRCQPILGHNTVFWYRQTMMQGLELLAYFRNRAPLDDSGMPKDRFSAEMPDATLATLKIQPSEPRDSAVYFCASGLGLADHEQYFGPGTRLTVT.